The TCR beta chain under discussion was sequenced for a study of blood T cell repertoires in COVID-19. Study summary: Sources were T cells, B-cell-depleted T cells, or PBMCs; the material itself was cDNA or gDNA.

In the original workflow: The assay estimated nucleated cells by amplifying reference gene primers. Sequencing was performed with immunoSEQ multiplex PCR; in TCRdb, only in-frame clones are kept and a portion is missing. For V, J and clone size, that table is used; D and trimming come from the DNA. The table has about 230,000 clones, over 65% seen once. The length of the CDR3 is 15 residues. CDR1 and CDR2 from the germline V gene are SGHRS and YFSETQ. V shed 3 bases, J shed 3 bases, and the junction held 8 bases outside the gene matches. The rearrangement links TRBV5-1 to TRBJ1-2; 7 bases are shared with TRBD1. What was sequenced was peripheral blood. This sequence was found in a woman aged 70-85 years with active or convalescent COVID-19. For the CDR3, the DNA is TGCGCCAGCAGCTCATCCGGGACAGAGTACTATGGCTACACCTTC. Translation gives CASSSSGTEYYGYTF.